Listed below are T cell receptor beta chains from one sample, sequenced in a study of cytomegalovirus exposure and HLA in healthy donors. Clones were sequenced by immunoSEQ multiplex PCR, and TCRdb holds only the in-frame ones, with some missing. The sample carries around 110,000 clones, around 77% recorded once. Sequenced sample: PBMCs. These receptors came from a male donor in good health and CMV-seronegative. The CDR3 runs from the conserved cysteine through the conserved F or W. The D gene is left open where the match is weak. The listing skips clone size in some rows; elsewhere it reads once, few, many or a size class.

D gene	clone size	V gene	J gene	CDR3 DNA	CDR3 protein
-	few	TRBV4-1	TRBJ1-1	TGCGCCAGCAGCCAGGGACAGAACACTGAAGCTTTCTTT	CASSQGQNTEAFF
-	-	TRBV27	TRBJ1-1	TGTGCCAGCAGTCACCCCGGAGTAAAAGCTTTCTTT	CASSHPGVKAFF
TRBD2	once	TRBV18	TRBJ2-3	TGTGCCAGCTCACCGCCTAGCGGAAGCACAGATACGCAGTATTTT	CASSPPSGSTDTQYF
TRBD2	-	TRBV2	TRBJ2-5	TGTGCCAGCAGTGAAGCTGGTGTTAAAGCGGGACGATACCAAGAGACCCAGTACTTC	CASSEAGVKAGRYQETQYF
TRBD1	-	TRBV11-2	TRBJ2-1	TGTGCCAGCAGCGTTATACAGGGGTATGAGCAGTTCTTC	CASSVIQGYEQFF
-	-	TRBV7-2	TRBJ1-2	TGTGCCAGCAGCTTGGAGGGGCGCGATGGCTACACCTTC	CASSLEGRDGYTF
-	-	TRBV29-1	TRBJ2-1	TGCAGCGCTGGGGGGAGCTTGCGCGGCAATGAGCAGTTCTTC	CSAGGSLRGNEQFF
TRBD1	few	TRBV14	TRBJ1-1	TGTGCCAGCAGCCATAGAGACAGGGACCGGTTTGCTTTCTTT	CASSHRDRDRFAFF
TRBD1	-	TRBV7-9	TRBJ2-7	TGTGCCAGCAGCTTGACAGGGATCGAGCAGTACTTC	CASSLTGIEQYF
-	-	TRBV2	TRBJ2-1	TGTGCCAGCTTCGAGGGCAATGAGCAGTTCTTC	CASFEGNEQFF
-	-	TRBV5-1	TRBJ1-1	TGCGCCAGCAGTCCTACCAGGGGCACTGAAGCTTTCTTT	CASSPTRGTEAFF
-	-	TRBV6-5	TRBJ1-2	TGTGCCAGCAGTTACGGGGCAGCCAAAGGTGGCTACACCTTC	CASSYGAAKGGYTF
TRBD2	-	TRBV9	TRBJ2-1	TGTGCCAGCAGCGTAGCTAGCCGGACTAGTATGTATGAGCAGTTCTTC	CASSVASRTSMYEQFF
TRBD1	-	TRBV27	TRBJ2-1	TGTGCCAGCAGTTTAGACCAGGACAGGCCGTTCTTC	CASSLDQDRPFF
-	-	TRBV6-1	TRBJ1-1	TGTGCCAGCAGTATCATAAGAGGGAATACTGAAGCTTTCTTT	CASSIIRGNTEAFF
-	few	TRBV6-1	TRBJ2-7	TGTGCCAGCAGTGAAGAGAACCAGGGGGGCTACGAGCAGTACTTC	CASSEENQGGYEQYF
TRBD2	few	TRBV29-1	TRBJ2-3	TGCAGCGTGTCCAGCGGGAATGTAGATACGCAGTATTTT	CSVSSGNVDTQYF
TRBD1	-	TRBV6-5	TRBJ2-7	TGTGCCAGCAGTTACTCCGGGACGACAGGGGCCTACGAGCAGTACTTC	CASSYSGTTGAYEQYF
-	once	TRBV4-2	TRBJ2-1	TGTGCCAGCAGCTCGGCCTGGAGGGAATCAAGTGAGCAGTTCTTC	CASSSAWRESSEQFF
-	-	TRBV4-1	TRBJ2-7	TGCGCCAGCAGCCAAGCTTCATCCAGGCCGTCCTACGAGCAGTACTTC	CASSQASSRPSYEQYF
-	-	TRBV30	TRBJ2-7	TGTGCCTGGAGTGTCGGGGGCTCCTACGAGCAGTACTTC	CAWSVGGSYEQYF
TRBD2	once	TRBV27	TRBJ2-3	TGTGCCAGCAGTCCGGGGACTACTAGCACAGATACGCAGTATTTT	CASSPGTTSTDTQYF
-	once	TRBV6-6	TRBJ1-3	TGTGCCAGCAGTCGCCGAGGAGGAATCCCTGGAAACACCATATATTTT	CASSRRGGIPGNTIYF
TRBD1	-	TRBV15	TRBJ2-7	TGTGCCACCAGCAGAGTACCAGGGGGCGACGAGCAGTACTTC	CATSRVPGGDEQYF
TRBD2	few	TRBV28	TRBJ2-1	TGTGCCAGCAGTTTAGGGGGACTAGCGGGAGGAGGGGCCAGCTCCTACAATGAGCAGTTCTTC	CASSLGGLAGGGASSYNEQFF
TRBD2	-	TRBV7-8	TRBJ2-1	TGTGCCAGCAGCTTAACACTAGCGGGAGGAAGTGAGCAGTTCTTC	CASSLTLAGGSEQFF
-	-	TRBV6-1	TRBJ1-5	TGTGCCAGCACTAGGACAGTCCTGAATCAGCCCCAGCATTTT	CASTRTVLNQPQHF
-	-	TRBV7-2	TRBJ2-3	TGTGCCAGCAGCATCCGACAGGACACAGATACGCAGTATTTT	CASSIRQDTDTQYF
-	-	TRBV18	TRBJ1-2	TGTGCCAGCTCACCAGAGGAAGACTATGGCTACACCTTC	CASSPEEDYGYTF
-	-	TRBV6-1	TRBJ2-1	TGTGCCAGCAGTGTATCGGGGAGAAAGCAGTTCTTC	CASSVSGRKQFF
TRBD2	-	TRBV7-9	TRBJ2-3	TGTGCCAGCAGCTACCTACTAGCGGGAGTCGGTGATACGCAGTATTTT	CASSYLLAGVGDTQYF
-	-	TRBV2	TRBJ1-3	TGTGCCAGCAGTGAGGGCAGGGGCCTCTCTGGAAACACCATATATTTT	CASSEGRGLSGNTIYF
-	few	TRBV25-1	TRBJ2-7	TGTGCCAGCAGTGCCCGAGCCATGCCAACCTACGAGCAGTACTTC	CASSARAMPTYEQYF
TRBD1	-	TRBV2	TRBJ2-7	TGTGCCAGCGACAGGGCCTACGAGCAGTACTTC	CASDRAYEQYF
-	few	TRBV28	TRBJ2-7	TGTGCCAGCAGGTCTGGGAGTATTTCCTACGAGCAGTACTTC	CASRSGSISYEQYF